The clone carrying this TCR beta chain came up once. The sample belongs to a study of CD8 T cells in Susac syndrome. It was with random hexamers that about 0.45 to 1 ug RNA was reverse transcribed. Coverage of TCR beta CDR3 amplification by immunoSEQ multiplex PCR extended to 54 Vbeta and 13 Jbeta. A single record per CDR3 protein comes from TCRdb applying MiXCR to the immunoSEQ multiplex PCR reads. The sample includes about 200,000 distinct CDR3 sequences, more than 85% of them seen just once. The study sequenced TCR beta in blood CD8+ and CD4+ T cells. The authors negatively isolated CD8+ and CD4+ T cells and FACS-enriched TEMRA cells. The CDR3 has 19 residues. The V segment lost 5 bases and the J segment 2 bases; nucleotides outside the gene matches: 8. Germline V gives CDR1 MNHNS, CDR2 SASEGT.

The sequence was obtained from a human donor with multiple sclerosis. The sample comprised CD4+ T cells from PBMCs. The rearrangement joins TRBV6-1 to TRBJ2-2, with 16 bases that match TRBD2. This CDR3 reads CASSKTGTSGGDNTGELFF. The CDR3 region has the DNA TGTGCCAGCAGTAAAACTGGGACTAGCGGGGGGGATAACACCGGGGAGCTGTTTTTT.